These 27 T cell receptor beta chains share one sample of origin, sequenced in a study of cytomegalovirus exposure and HLA in healthy donors. The PCR was carried out with 60 Vbeta primers and 13 Jbeta primers. Generated by immunoSEQ multiplex PCR, the TCRdb table keeps only in-frame clones and is missing some. The sample includes about 150,000 clones, around two thirds of them seen just once. The sequenced sample consisted of PBMCs. These receptors all stem from a woman aged 55-69 years in good health and CMV-seropositive.

V gene TRBV7-9 combines with J gene TRBJ2-4; D is perhaps TRBD1 (6 bases). The germline gives CDR1 SEHNR, CDR2 FQNEAQ (reference sequence). Trimming stripped 5 bases from V and 3 bases from J, with 17 bases between. CDR3 length: 16 residues. The CDR3 DNA sequence: TGTGCCAGCAGCCCCCGACAGGTCATTGACAAAAACATTCAGTACTTC. This sequence encodes CASSPRQVIDKNIQYF.

The chain has TRBV5-1 and TRBJ2-5, with D perhaps matching TRBD1 (7 bases). The germline V gene encodes CDR1 SGHRS and CDR2 YFSETQ. There are 13 residues in the CDR3. The V end lost 6 bases, the J end lost 2 bases, and 11 bases lay between the germline ends. The CDR3 is CASKEGQQETQYF. In DNA form, the CDR3 reads TGCGCCAGCAAGGAGGGACAGCAAGAGACCCAGTACTTC.

The gene calls are TRBV5-1 and TRBJ2-7; D not resolved. Between the trimmed V and J ends, which lost 0 bases and 4 bases, there was a span of 14 bases. This CDR3 has 15 amino acids. Germline CDR1 SGHRS, CDR2 YFSETQ. CDR3 region: CASSLGAPFPYEQYF. CDR3 sequence (DNA): TGCGCCAGCAGCTTGGGAGCGCCCTTCCCATACGAGCAGTACTTC.

As for this clone: Germline and junction disagree at one end, which may indicate a read error. Other DNA sequences in the same sample also yield this CDR3. The chain carries TRBV7-9 and TRBJ1-1; no firm D call. The CDR3 runs 12 residues. Looked up from germline, CDR1 is SEHNR and CDR2 is FQNEAQ (reference sequence). The chain's CDR3 is CSSSPRGTEAFF. CDR3 in DNA: TGTTCCAGCAGCCCTCGAGGCACTGAAGCTTTCTTT.

The CDR3 reads CASTPRGSYNEQFF. The DNA of the CDR3 is TGTGCCAGCACCCCCCGGGGGTCCTACAATGAGCAGTTCTTC. The genes are TRBV11-1 and TRBJ2-1, with D perhaps matching TRBD2 (6 bases). Germline loops: CDR1 SGHAT, CDR2 FQDESV (reference sequence). The CDR3 contains 14 residues. V lost 7 bases to trimming and J lost 1 base, with 11 bases between them.

The chain carries TRBV4-1 and TRBJ2-1, with D maybe TRBD1 (6 bases). This CDR3 spans 14 amino acids. V lost 2 bases and J lost 8, with 13 bases in between. Per germline, CDR1 MGHRA and CDR2 YSYEKL. The DNA for the CDR3 is TGCGCCAGCAGCCAACCGGACAGTTACTATGAGCAGTTCTTC. Its translation: CASSQPDSYYEQFF.

This clone was counted between two and nine times. The chain joins TRBV7-8 to TRBJ2-1; TRBD2 might be the D (6 bases). The V and J ends lost 4 bases and 7 bases respectively, with 17 bases between them. The CDR3 length is 15 residues. CDR1 and CDR2 (germline): SGHVS, FQNEAQ. This chain's CDR3 is CASSSQGTSRNEQFF. In nucleotides, the CDR3 is TGTGCCAGCAGCTCCCAAGGGACTTCCAGAAATGAGCAGTTCTTC. Using reference TRBV7-8 and TRBJ2-1 for the parts outside the CDR3, the full variable domain is GAGVSQSPRYKVAKRGQDVALRCDPISGHVSLFWYQQALGQGPEFLTYFQNEAQLDKSGLPSDRFFAERPEGSVSTLKIQRTQQEDSAVYLCASSSQGTSRNEQFFGPGTRLTVL.

The rearrangement links TRBV28 to TRBJ2-7; 8 bases agree with TRBD2. V shed 2 bases, J shed 6 bases, and the junction held 9 bases outside the gene matches. The germline gives CDR1 MDHEN, CDR2 SYDVKM. CDR3 size: 15 residues. CDR3 region: CASSLGGTRRVEQYF. The CDR3 DNA reads TGTGCCAGCAGTTTAGGAGGGACTAGGCGGGTCGAGCAGTACTTC.

The chain has TRBV27 and TRBJ2-7, with D possibly TRBD1 on 5 matching bases. V lost 6 bases to trimming and J lost 2 bases, with 23 bases between them. Germline CDR1 and CDR2: MNHEY and SMNVEV (reference sequence). The CDR3 consists of 17 residues. The CDR3 coding sequence is TGTGCCAGCAGCCCCAGGGCTTGGGGATACACACCCTACGAGCAGTACTTC. This encodes CASSPRAWGYTPYEQYF.

This clone was detected a few times. V gene TRBV18 combines with J gene TRBJ2-2, with TRBD2 matching 15 bases. The CDR3 has 18 residues. J gave up 4 bases and V 5 bases, and 8 bases lay outside the gene matches. The germline gives CDR1 KGHSH, CDR2 LQKENI. The CDR3 bases are TGTGCCAGCTCAAGCAAGGGACTAGCGGGAGGAAGCACCGGGGAGCTGTTTTTT. Encoded protein: CASSSKGLAGGSTGELFF.

V usage is TRBV19 and J usage is TRBJ2-1; TRBD1 might be the D (6 bases). From germline, CDR1 is LNHDA and CDR2 SQIVND (reference sequence). V was clipped by 3 bases and J by 4 bases, with 10 bases between them. The CDR3 spans 14 residues. CDR3 loop: CASSIGTSYNEQFF. CDR3 sequence (DNA): TGTGCCAGTAGTATTGGGACATCTTACAATGAGCAGTTCTTC.

The rearrangement joins TRBV9 to TRBJ1-3; D call uncertain. CDR3 length equals 14 residues. The germline gives CDR1 SGDLS, CDR2 YYNGEE. V lost 4 bases and J lost 0, with 8 bases in between. The DNA for the CDR3 is TGTGCCAGCAGCCCCCCCCACTCTGGAAACACCATATATTTT. Its translation is CASSPPHSGNTIYF.

The chain links TRBV7-3 to TRBJ1-1, with D perhaps matching TRBD1 (5 bases). V was trimmed by 3 bases and J by 0 bases, leaving 8 bases between them. CDR3 length equals 14 residues. Germline CDR1 and CDR2: SGHTA and FQGTGA. CDR3 sequence: CASSLGGVNTEAFF. As DNA, the CDR3 is TGTGCCAGCAGCTTGGGGGGAGTGAACACTGAAGCTTTCTTT.

The genes are TRBV29-1 and TRBJ1-2; 8 nucleotides line up with TRBD1. Looked up from germline, CDR1 is SQVTM and CDR2 is ANQGSEA. After removal of 6 bases from V and 3 bases from J, the junction contained 6 bases not matched to a gene. The CDR3 has 13 amino acids. The CDR3 is CSVVTGVDYGYTF. CDR3 bases: TGCAGCGTCGTGACAGGGGTCGACTATGGCTACACCTTC. The full variable domain, its missing parts supplied by reference TRBV29-1 and TRBJ1-2, is SAVISQKPSRDICQRGTSLTIQCQVDSQVTMMFWYRQQPGQSLTLIATANQGSEATYESGFVIDKFPISRPNLTFSTLTVSNMSPEDSSIYLCSVVTGVDYGYTFGSGTRLTVV.

The CDR3 region is CASSLGAGGTDTQYF. CDR3 nucleotide sequence: TGTGCCAGCAGCTTGGGGGCAGGGGGCACAGATACGCAGTATTTT. The V and J genes are TRBV5-4 and TRBJ2-3; TRBD1 might be the D (6 bases). This CDR3 spans 15 amino acids. CDR1 and CDR2 (germline): SGHNT, YYREEE (reference sequence). V dropped 0 bases and J dropped 1 base, with 9 bases sitting between them.

The chain recombines TRBV19 with TRBJ1-1; D unclear. The ends were cut back, 6 bases at V and 3 bases at J, with 11 bases in the middle. This CDR3 has 13 amino acids. Per the germline V gene, CDR1 is LNHDA and CDR2 is SQIVND (reference sequence). The CDR3 coding sequence is TGTGCCAGTAGCCTACTACGGGACACTGAAGCTTTCTTT. This codes for CASSLLRDTEAFF.

The chain uses TRBV28 and TRBJ2-1, with D perhaps matching TRBD2 (6 bases). The CDR3 length is 14 residues. Germline V CDR1 and CDR2: MDHEN, SYDVKM. The germline V and J ends were trimmed by 2 bases and 6 bases, with 11 bases remaining between them. The CDR3 DNA follows: TGTGCCAGCAGTTTACGGGGAGGTAGCAATGAGCAGTTCTTC. Amino acids: CASSLRGGSNEQFF.

The rearrangement links TRBV25-1 to TRBJ2-5, with TRBD1 identical over 9 bases. Losses at the gene ends were 2 bases for V and 4 bases for J; bases not matched to a gene: 2. This CDR3 spans 14 amino acids. CDR1 is MGHDK and CDR2 is SYGVNS in the germline V gene. DNA for the CDR3: TGTGCCAGCAGTGAACCGGGACAGGGAGAGACCCAGTACTTC. It is translated as CASSEPGQGETQYF.

V gene TRBV28 combines with J gene TRBJ2-1; 10 nucleotides match TRBD2. The V and J ends lost 3 bases and 12 bases, in that order; junction bases with no gene match: 8. Germline V gene sequence: CDR1 MDHEN, CDR2 SYDVKM. The CDR3 covers 14 residues. CDR3 bases: TGTGCCAGCAGTTTGACTAGCGGGCGGGGAGGGCAGTTCTTC. Amino acids: CASSLTSGRGGQFF.

This chain joins TRBV7-9 and TRBJ1-3; D unclear. Per the germline V gene, CDR1 is SEHNR and CDR2 is FQNEAQ (reference sequence). The CDR3 covers 13 residues. The V gene lost 6 bases and the J gene lost 4 bases, with 10 bases spanning the gap. CDR3 loop: CASSSNPGNTIYF. The CDR3 coding sequence is TGTGCCAGCAGTTCTAATCCCGGAAACACCATATATTTT.

Worth noting for this clone: One end of the junction does not line up with germline, which may come from a read error. The gene calls are TRBV7-7 and TRBJ2-3; 9 bases line up with TRBD2. This CDR3 comprises 15 residues. Looked up from germline, CDR1 is SSHAT and CDR2 is FNYEAQ (reference sequence). The CDR3 sequence: CASSSGLASADTQYF. DNA for the CDR3: TGTGCTAGCAGCTCGGGACTAGCTAGTGCAGATACGCAGTATTTT.

The V gene is TRBV9, the J gene TRBJ2-1; 11 nucleotides line up with TRBD2. Germline CDR1 and CDR2: SGDLS and YYNGEE. The CDR3 contains 14 residues. V shed 7 bases and J 9 bases; nucleotides not matched to a gene: 9. Here the CDR3 reads CASALAGGLGEQFF. As DNA, the CDR3 is TGTGCCAGCGCCCTAGCGGGGGGCCTCGGTGAGCAGTTCTTC.

This clone has more than one count but fewer than ten. This chain links TRBV6-5 with TRBJ2-7; weak D call: TRBD1 (6 bases). V lost 8 bases, J lost 5 bases, and 16 bases lay in between. Looked up from germline, CDR1 is MNHEY and CDR2 is SVGAGI. This CDR3 comprises 13 residues. As DNA, the CDR3 is TGTGCCAGCGGGTCCCAGGGGTACCACGAGCAGTACTTC. Encoded protein: CASGSQGYHEQYF.

Remarks on this clone: It is unclear where the CDR3 begins or ends on the DNA, so no DNA is shown, and the CDR3 is as TCRdb lists it. The V call is TRBV27, the J call TRBJ1-5. CDR1 is MNHEY and CDR2 is SMNVEV in the germline V gene (reference sequence). The length of the CDR3 is 15 amino acids, counting both ends. This CDR3 is CASSPSGRGNQPQHF.

There are a few counts of this clone. This rearrangement joins TRBV6-6 to TRBJ2-1, with D possibly TRBD1 on 5 matching bases. The germline CDR1 and CDR2 sequences are MNHNY and SVGAGI (reference sequence). Trimming left V 6 bases short and J 7 bases short, with 10 bases between. The CDR3 sequence is 12 residues long. The CDR3 reads CASSSDRNEQFF. The CDR3 nucleotides are TGTGCCAGCAGCTCCGACAGAAATGAGCAGTTCTTC.

This clone was recorded a few times. The chain recombines TRBV5-1 with TRBJ2-2; D gene ambiguous. Germline CDR1 SGHRS, CDR2 YFSETQ. V lost 2 bases and J lost 1, with 18 bases in between. The CDR3 loop spans 18 amino acids. CDR3 sequence: CASSLGSLQALNTGELFF. Here the CDR3 DNA reads TGCGCCAGCAGCTTAGGAAGCCTTCAGGCGTTGAACACCGGGGAGCTGTTTTTT.

This chain links TRBV25-1 with TRBJ1-2; the D is unclear. Trimming removed 1 base from V and 5 bases from J, with 11 bases in between. Germline-derived CDR1 and CDR2 are MGHDK and SYGVNS. This CDR3 contains 14 residues. CDR3 sequence (DNA): TGTGCCAGCAGTGAATCTTTGGCGGTTTATGGCTACACCTTC. The encoded protein is CASSESLAVYGYTF.